The entry below gives a single TCR beta chain sequence along with its context. This entry belongs to a study of cytomegalovirus exposure and HLA in healthy donors. PCR involved 60 Vbeta and 13 Jbeta primers. Clones were read by immunoSEQ multiplex PCR, and TCRdb kept only the in-frame ones, dropping some. The sample records about 190,000 clones, about 77% being singletons. This CDR3 has 14 amino acids. Trimming stripped 6 bases from V and 2 bases from J, with 11 bases between. Per germline, CDR1 MNHNY and CDR2 SVGAGI (reference sequence). The specimen sequenced was PBMCs. The receptor's source is a young man in good health and CMV-seropositive. V and J are TRBV6-6 and TRBJ1-5; possible D gene TRBD1, 5 bases. The CDR3 region has the DNA TGTGCCAGCAGAGACCGGGGGGGCAATCAGCCCCAGCATTTT. This translates into CASRDRGGNQPQHF.